These 25 T cell receptor beta chains were all obtained from the same sample, sequenced in a study of blood T cell repertoires in COVID-19. Sequencing used immunoSEQ multiplex PCR; TCRdb keeps in-frame clones, though not all of them. Altogether a few hundred thousand clones are present, 75% to 85% being singletons, with the ten largest covering about 13%. The sequencing sample was made of peripheral blood. The receptors stem from a human donor in a cohort sampled during active COVID-19.

The chain employs TRBV7-2 and TRBJ2-1; the D gene is possibly TRBD1 (5 bases). This CDR3 has 15 amino acids. V was pared by 1 base and J by 7 bases, with 14 bases between. Germline V gene data show CDR1 as SGHTA and CDR2 as FQGNSA. CDR3 sequence reads: CASSLVAGFENEQFF. CDR3 bases: TGTGCCAGCAGCTTAGTGGCAGGGTTCGAAAATGAGCAGTTCTTC.

The chain employs TRBV4-3 and TRBJ1-2; 7 nucleotides align to TRBD1. Looked up from germline, CDR1 is LGHNA and CDR2 is YSLEER. V was pared by 4 bases and J by 0 bases, with 8 bases of the junction left unmatched. The length of the CDR3 is 16 residues. The CDR3 region is CASSRKDRLANYGYTF. The CDR3 coding sequence is TGCGCCAGCAGCCGTAAGGACAGGTTAGCTAACTATGGCTACACCTTC.

This chain connects TRBV18 to TRBJ1-4; 10 bases are a match to TRBD1. Germline values: CDR1 KGHSH, CDR2 LQKENI. With V trimmed by 5 bases and J by 8 bases, 14 bases remained unmatched. The CDR3 runs to 17 residues. CDR3 in amino acids: CASSFTGTGEFGEKLFF. DNA of the CDR3: TGTGCCAGCTCATTTACCGGGACAGGGGAGTTCGGAGAAAAACTGTTTTTT.

The rearrangement links TRBV29-1 to TRBJ2-4, with a weak D call TRBD1 (5 bases). V was clipped by 0 bases and J by 8 bases, with 8 bases between them. The CDR3 is 12 residues long. Germline assignment: CDR1 SQVTM and CDR2 ANQGSEA. CDR3 in amino acids: CSVEETRDIQYF. The CDR3 DNA is TGCAGCGTTGAAGAAACCAGGGACATTCAGTACTTC. Combining the CDR3 with reference TRBV29-1 and TRBJ2-4 gives the whole variable domain SAVISQKPSRDICQRGTSLTIQCQVDSQVTMMFWYRQQPGQSLTLIATANQGSEATYESGFVIDKFPISRPNLTFSTLTVSNMSPEDSSIYLCSVEETRDIQYFGAGTRLSVL.

V usage is TRBV11-2 and J usage is TRBJ1-2; D not resolved. CDR3 length: 14 amino acids. V gave up 2 bases and J gave up 6 bases, with 13 bases separating them. Per the germline V gene, CDR1 is SGHAT and CDR2 is FQNNGV. The CDR3: CASSLSWATHGYTF. CDR3 in DNA: TGTGCCAGCAGCTTAAGTTGGGCGACACATGGCTACACCTTC.

This chain connects TRBV7-2 to TRBJ1-6, with TRBD1 identical over 8 bases. Germline assignment: CDR1 SGHTA and CDR2 FQGNSA. Trimming took 2 bases from V and 6 from J; bases not matched to a gene: 6. CDR3 length: 16 amino acids. The CDR3 here is CASSLQGALRNSPLHF. The DNA of the CDR3 is TGTGCCAGCAGCTTACAGGGGGCACTACGTAATTCACCCCTCCACTTT. The complete variable domain, with remaining parts taken from reference TRBV7-2 and TRBJ1-6, reads GAGVSQSPSNKVTEKGKDVELRCDPISGHTALYWYRQSLGQGLEFLIYFQGNSAPDKSGLPSDRFSAERTGGSVSTLTIQRTQQEDSAVYLCASSLQGALRNSPLHFGNGTRLTVT.

This rearrangement joins TRBV3-1 (or the pseudogene TRBV3-2) to TRBJ2-2; 10 nucleotides line up with TRBD2. Germline V gives CDR1 LGHDT, CDR2 YNNKEL (reference sequence). This CDR3 has 16 amino acids. V was pared by 5 bases and J by 3 bases, with 6 bases of the junction left unmatched. The chain's CDR3 is CASSSSGGHYTGELFF. CDR3 DNA sequence: TGTGCCAGCAGCAGTAGCGGGGGGCATTACACCGGGGAGCTGTTTTTT.

The genes are TRBV6-5 and TRBJ1-2; no definite D call. CDR3 size: 16 residues. Looked up from germline, CDR1 is MNHEY and CDR2 is SVGAGI. The V end lost 0 bases, the J end lost 0 bases, and 11 bases lay between the germline ends. CDR3 residues: CASSYSIGVPNYGYTF. Here the CDR3 DNA reads TGTGCCAGCAGTTACTCGATCGGAGTCCCTAACTATGGCTACACCTTC.

This chain uses TRBV3-1 (or the pseudogene TRBV3-2) with TRBJ2-1, with a weak D call TRBD2 (5 bases). CDR1 and CDR2 from the germline V gene are LGHDT and YNNKEL (reference sequence). The CDR3 loop spans 15 amino acids. Trimming left V 1 base short and J 10 bases short, with 17 bases between. In DNA, the CDR3 is TGTGCCAGCAGCCAAGTTAGGGCACGGGGAGACGAGCAGTTCTTC. This translates into CASSQVRARGDEQFF.

The V gene is TRBV6-2 or TRBV6-3, the J gene TRBJ2-2; maybe TRBD2 (6 bases). CDR1 and CDR2 (germline): MNHEY, SVGEGT. The ends were cut back, 4 bases at V and 1 base at J, with 10 bases in the middle. This CDR3 has 15 residues. This CDR3 reads CASSLTGENTGELFF. CDR3 DNA sequence: TGTGCCAGCAGTTTAACGGGGGAGAACACCGGGGAGCTGTTTTTT.

The rearrangement joins TRBV15 to TRBJ1-2; 7 positions match TRBD1. This CDR3 comprises 15 residues. The germline gives CDR1 LNHNV, CDR2 YYDKDF (reference sequence). J lost 6 bases, V lost 5 bases, and 12 bases had no gene match. The CDR3 bases are TGTGCCACCAGCGGACCAGGGGGATTGGTCGATGGCTACACCTTC. Amino acid sequence: CATSGPGGLVDGYTF.

The chain recombines TRBV6-1 with TRBJ2-3; 14 positions agree with TRBD2. CDR3 length equals 17 residues. The junction had 8 bases not matched to a gene; V was cut back by 4 bases and J by 5 bases. Germline V gene lookup returns CDR1 MNHNS and CDR2 SASEGT. This CDR3 is CASSGNQGLAGVDTQYF. In DNA form, the CDR3 reads TGTGCCAGCAGTGGAAACCAGGGACTAGCGGGGGTAGATACGCAGTATTTT.

This clone showed up many times. The rearrangement links TRBV6-5 to TRBJ1-2, with a tentative D call TRBD1 (6 bases). Trimming stripped 8 bases from V and 1 base from J, with 14 bases between. The CDR3 spans 14 residues. Germline assignment: CDR1 MNHEY and CDR2 SVGAGI. The CDR3 protein is CASGGGDNNYGYTF. The CDR3 DNA follows: TGTGCCAGCGGAGGGGGGGACAATAACTATGGCTACACCTTC.

This rearrangement joins TRBV5-1 to TRBJ1-4; 9 nucleotides agree with TRBD1. V shed 6 bases, J shed 1 base, and the junction held 10 bases outside the gene matches. CDR1 and CDR2 from the germline V gene are SGHRS and YFSETQ. The CDR3 sequence is 17 residues long. The CDR3 region has the DNA TGCGCCAGCAAGCTGACAGGGGGAACTGTAACTAATGAAAAACTGTTTTTT. Protein product: CASKLTGGTVTNEKLFF.

The V gene is TRBV11-2, the J gene TRBJ2-2; 14 bases match TRBD2. Germline V gene data show CDR1 as SGHAT and CDR2 as FQNNGV. V lost 5 bases and J lost 0; bases outside the gene matches: 5. The CDR3 is 18 residues long. The CDR3 protein is CASSARLAGGPNTGELFF. In DNA form, the CDR3 reads TGTGCCAGCAGCGCCCGACTAGCGGGAGGGCCGAACACCGGGGAGCTGTTTTTT.

The V and J genes are TRBV9 and TRBJ2-2, with a weak D call TRBD2 (5 bases). The CDR3 length is 14 residues. Trimming stripped 5 bases from V and 2 bases from J, with 10 bases between. Per the germline V gene, CDR1 is SGDLS and CDR2 is YYNGEE. The CDR3 sequence: CASRGLTNTGELFF. The DNA of the CDR3 is TGTGCCAGCAGAGGACTTACCAACACCGGGGAGCTGTTTTTT.

CDR3 sequence: CASSQVIRNTEAFF. In DNA, the CDR3 is TGCGCCAGCAGCCAAGTTATTAGGAACACTGAAGCTTTCTTT. The chain uses TRBV4-1 and TRBJ1-1, with D hard to call. The CDR3 is 14 amino acids. Germline V gene data show CDR1 as MGHRA and CDR2 as YSYEKL. V lost 1 base and J 1 base, leaving 7 bases between the germline ends.

The J gene is TRBJ1-1, the V gene TRBV6-6, with 7 nucleotides matching TRBD1. J lost 3 bases, V lost 6 bases, and 4 bases had no gene match. The CDR3 loop spans 13 amino acids. Germline-derived CDR1 and CDR2 are MNHNY and SVGAGI (reference sequence). The CDR3 is CASSIQGHTEAFF. Here the CDR3 DNA reads TGTGCCAGCAGCATACAGGGGCACACTGAAGCTTTCTTT.

The CDR3 nucleotides read TGCGCCAGCAGCTTCAAGCAGATTACAGATTCACCCCTCCACTTT. This codes for CASSFKQITDSPLHF. The chain carries TRBV4-1 and TRBJ1-6; D gene uncertain. This CDR3 is built from 15 residues. Germline assignment: CDR1 MGHRA and CDR2 YSYEKL. V lost 5 bases to trimming and J lost 8 bases, with 16 bases between them.

The chain has TRBV5-1 and TRBJ1-3; D is possibly TRBD1 (6 bases). From germline, CDR1 is SGHRS and CDR2 YFSETQ. This CDR3 is 15 amino acids long. V lost 0 bases to trimming and J lost 1 base, with 8 bases between them. The CDR3 here is CASSLAGTSGNTIYF. The CDR3, as DNA: TGCGCCAGCAGCTTGGCCGGGACATCTGGAAACACCATATATTTT.

This chain uses TRBV2 with TRBJ1-1, with 10 bases that match TRBD1. J lost 5 bases, V lost 7 bases, and 10 bases had no gene match. Germline V lookup: CDR1 SNHLY, CDR2 FYNNEI. The CDR3 consists of 15 residues. The CDR3 bases are TGTGCCAGCACCTCGGGGGGACAGGGGAGGACTGAAGCTTTCTTT. The encoded protein is CASTSGGQGRTEAFF.

V and J are TRBV7-2 and TRBJ2-1; TRBD2 matches 10 bases. The J segment lost 8 bases and the V segment lost 5 bases, leaving 6 bases of the junction unmatched. CDR3 length: 14 residues. Germline V gene data show CDR1 as SGHTA and CDR2 as FQGNSA. The CDR3 nucleotides are TGTGCCAGCAGCCCCTGGACTAGCGGTGATGAGCAGTTCTTC. This codes for CASSPWTSGDEQFF.

This rearrangement joins TRBV28 to TRBJ2-3; D is uncertain. V gave up 2 bases and J gave up 11 bases, with 5 bases separating them. This CDR3 region has 10 residues. From germline, CDR1 is MDHEN and CDR2 SYDVKM. The CDR3: CASSLGRQYF. CDR3 DNA: TGTGCCAGCAGTTTAGGCAGGCAGTATTTT.

CDR3 amino acids: CASHKRASGSQTEQFF. The CDR3 DNA sequence: TGTGCCAGTCACAAAAGGGCTAGCGGGTCCCAAACGGAGCAGTTCTTC. This sequence joins TRBV19 and TRBJ2-1, with 8 bases identical to TRBD2. In germline, CDR1 is LNHDA, CDR2 SQIVND (reference sequence). The ends lost 8 bases at V and 10 bases at J; junction bases unmatched: 19. The CDR3 is 16 residues long.

The rearrangement uses TRBV13 and TRBJ1-3; D might be TRBD1 (5 bases). The length of the CDR3 is 15 residues. Looked up from germline, CDR1 is PRHDT and CDR2 is FYEKMQ (reference sequence). The V and J ends lost 3 bases and 2 bases respectively, with 11 bases between them. In nucleotides, the CDR3 is TGTGCCAGCAGCTTGAGGGAGGGGCCTGGAAACACCATATATTTT. Its translation: CASSLREGPGNTIYF. The full variable domain, rest sourced from reference TRBV13 and TRBJ1-3, is AAGVIQSPRHLIKEKRETATLKCYPIPRHDTVYWYQQGPGQDPQFLISFYEKMQSDKGSIPDRFSAQQFSDYHSELNMSSLELGDSALYFCASSLREGPGNTIYFGEGSWLTVV.